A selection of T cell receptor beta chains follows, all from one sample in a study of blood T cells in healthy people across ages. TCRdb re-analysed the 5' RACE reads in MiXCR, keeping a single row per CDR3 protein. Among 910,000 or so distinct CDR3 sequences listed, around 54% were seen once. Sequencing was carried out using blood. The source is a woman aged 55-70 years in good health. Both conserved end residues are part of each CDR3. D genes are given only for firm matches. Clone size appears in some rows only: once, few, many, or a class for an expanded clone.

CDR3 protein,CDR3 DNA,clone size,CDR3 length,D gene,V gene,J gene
CASSPIQGKDTQYF,TGTGCCAGCAGTCCCATCCAGGGGAAGGATACGCAGTATTTT,-,14,-,TRBV11-2,TRBJ2-3
CASSLVVSTEEQYF,TGCGCCAGCAGCTTGGTTGTCAGCACCGAGGAGCAGTACTTC,-,14,-,TRBV5-1,TRBJ2-4
CASGGQGLDTQYF,TGTGCCAGCGGAGGACAGGGGTTAGATACGCAGTATTTT,-,13,TRBD1,TRBV6-6,TRBJ2-3
CASSHPNSGGTYEQYF,TGCGCCAGCAGCCACCCTAATAGCGGGGGGACGTACGAGCAGTACTTC,-,16,TRBD2,TRBV4-1,TRBJ2-7
CASTDRGRQGSNQPQHF,TGTGCCAGCACGGACAGGGGGCGCCAAGGAAGCAATCAGCCCCAGCATTTT,-,17,TRBD1,TRBV2,TRBJ1-5
CASSSAAGGGYTF,TGTGCCAGCAGCTCAGCAGCTGGCGGGGGCTACACCTTC,-,13,-,TRBV7-9,TRBJ1-2
CSATRASSCEQYF,TGCAGTGCCACGAGGGCTAGCTCCTGCGAGCAGTACTTC,-,13,-,TRBV20-1,TRBJ2-7
CASSQAESTDTQYF,TGCGCCAGCAGCCAAGCAGAGAGCACAGATACGCAGTATTTT,few,14,-,TRBV4-3,TRBJ2-3
CASSQDLGGGVYGYTF,TGCGCCAGCAGCCAAGATTTAGGCGGTGGCGTCTATGGCTACACCTTC,few,16,-,TRBV4-1,TRBJ1-2
CASRASGMKYEQYF,TGCGCCAGCAGGGCTAGCGGGATGAAATACGAGCAGTACTTC,-,14,TRBD2,TRBV12-3/TRBV12-4,TRBJ2-7
CASSQQGTDTQYF,TGTGCCAGCAGCCAACAGGGAACAGATACGCAGTATTTT,many,13,-,TRBV3-1,TRBJ2-3
CASSQGMGGMGSYEQYF,TGTGCCAGCAGCCAAGGAATGGGCGGGATGGGGTCCTACGAGCAGTACTTC,-,17,-,TRBV4-2,TRBJ2-7
CASSQEPRDYEQYF,TGTGCCAGCAGCCAAGAACCCAGGGACTACGAGCAGTACTTC,-,14,-,TRBV3-1,TRBJ2-7
CSVEGLRLGDYNEQFF,TGCAGCGTTGAAGGGCTCCGGCTAGGGGACTACAATGAGCAGTTCTTC,few,16,-,TRBV29-1,TRBJ2-1
CASSYSFTDRTAFQETQYF,TGTGCCAGCAGTTACTCGTTTACGGATCGGACAGCATTCCAAGAGACCCAGTACTTC,few,19,-,TRBV6-2/TRBV6-3,TRBJ2-5
CASSSGLEQYF,TGTGCCAGCAGCTCAGGTTTGGAGCAGTACTTC,many,11,-,TRBV6-5,TRBJ2-7
CASSLGSGLAGDLYEQYF,TGTGCCAGCAGCTTAGGTTCAGGACTAGCGGGAGACCTCTACGAGCAGTACTTC,-,18,TRBD2,TRBV13,TRBJ2-7
CATSGLQGAGANVLTF,TGTGCCACCAGCGGTCTACAGGGAGCTGGGGCCAACGTCCTGACTTTC,-,16,-,TRBV15,TRBJ2-6
CASSLSGVSFSYEQYF,TGCGCCAGCAGCTTATCCGGGGTCTCGTTTTCTTACGAGCAGTACTTC,-,16,-,TRBV5-1,TRBJ2-7
CASSGNRGTDTQYF,TGTGCCAGCAGCGGAAACCGGGGCACAGATACGCAGTATTTT,-,14,-,TRBV7-2,TRBJ2-3
CASSQESSRYPDTQYF,TGCGCCAGCAGCCAAGAATCTAGCCGCTACCCAGATACGCAGTATTTT,-,16,-,TRBV4-1,TRBJ2-3
CASSYRGEETQYF,TGTGCCAGCAGTTACCGGGGCGAAGAGACCCAGTACTTC,few,13,-,TRBV6-6,TRBJ2-5
CASGLNSGPLEIYNEQYF,TGTGCCAGCGGACTGAACAGTGGGCCCTTGGAAATATACAATGAGCAGTACTTC,-,18,-,TRBV2,TRBJ2-7
CASNRDRGHNSPLHF,TGTGCCAGCAATAGAGACAGGGGCCATAATTCACCCCTCCACTTT,-,15,TRBD1,TRBV2,TRBJ1-6
CASSKGKGQSSYEQYF,TGTGCCAGCAGCAAAGGGAAGGGACAGAGCTCCTACGAGCAGTACTTC,-,16,-,TRBV21-1,TRBJ2-7
CSGGGLVGSGELFF,TGCAGCGGGGGGGGATTAGTTGGCTCCGGGGAGCTGTTTTTT,-,14,TRBD2,TRBV29-1,TRBJ2-2
CSVALWVGEETQYF,TGCAGCGTTGCCCTTTGGGTAGGGGAAGAGACCCAGTACTTC,-,14,-,TRBV29-1,TRBJ2-5
CSASTSGRAVGEQFF,TGCAGTGCTTCCACTAGCGGGAGGGCCGTTGGTGAGCAGTTCTTC,-,15,TRBD2,TRBV20-1,TRBJ2-1
CASSPRRIQGDEQFF,TGTGCCAGCAGTCCCCGAAGGATTCAAGGGGATGAGCAGTTCTTC,once,15,-,TRBV2,TRBJ2-1
CASSLDSYSPLHF,TGCGCCAGCTCGTTGGACAGCTATTCACCCCTCCACTTT,-,13,-,TRBV4-1,TRBJ1-6
CASKILQGQPGDEQFF,TGCGCCAGCAAAATTCTTCAGGGACAGCCAGGCGATGAGCAGTTCTTC,-,16,TRBD1,TRBV5-1,TRBJ2-1
CASNGRIQGEPQHF,TGTGCCAGTAACGGACGGATCCAAGGGGAGCCCCAGCATTTT,-,14,-,TRBV6-2/TRBV6-3,TRBJ1-5
CASSLEGQGASGYTF,TGTGCCAGCAGCTTGGAGGGACAGGGGGCGTCTGGCTACACCTTC,-,15,TRBD1,TRBV5-8,TRBJ1-2
CAIRKGTSTDTQYF,TGTGCCATCAGGAAGGGAACCAGCACAGATACGCAGTATTTT,-,14,-,TRBV10-3,TRBJ2-3
CSAGPGNQPQHF,TGCAGTGCTGGGCCCGGGAATCAGCCCCAGCATTTT,-,12,-,TRBV20-1,TRBJ1-5
CASSRDEGFEQYF,TGTGCCAGCTCAAGGGACGAGGGGTTCGAGCAGTACTTC,few,13,-,TRBV18,TRBJ2-7
CASSQDVGSYEQYF,TGTGCCAGCAGCCAAGATGTCGGTTCCTACGAGCAGTACTTC,few,14,-,TRBV3-1,TRBJ2-7
CSARDGGWEQYF,TGCAGTGCTAGAGATGGGGGGTGGGAGCAGTACTTC,-,12,-,TRBV20-1,TRBJ2-7
CASSQDYLAGETQYF,TGCGCCAGCAGCCAAGATTATCTAGCGGGAGAGACCCAGTACTTC,few,15,TRBD2,TRBV4-3,TRBJ2-5
CASSFLSGHRYEQYF,TGTGCCAGCAGTTTCCTCTCTGGACACCGATACGAGCAGTACTTC,-,15,-,TRBV28,TRBJ2-7
CATSTLGTEEETQYF,TGTGCCACCAGCACCTTAGGGACAGAAGAAGAGACCCAGTACTTC,few,15,TRBD1,TRBV15,TRBJ2-5
CASSGQGNEQFF,TGTGCCAGCAGTGGCCAGGGCAATGAGCAGTTCTTC,many,12,-,TRBV6-2/TRBV6-3,TRBJ2-1
CATGGGAGSYEQYF,TGTGCCACCGGCGGGGGAGCGGGATCCTACGAGCAGTACTTC,few,14,TRBD2,TRBV10-3,TRBJ2-7
CASSHLGQGGKMLYGYTF,TGCGCCAGCAGCCACCTTGGACAGGGTGGCAAAATGCTTTATGGCTACACCTTC,-,18,TRBD1,TRBV4-1,TRBJ1-2
CASRARTNEKLFF,TGTGCCAGTAGGGCAAGAACTAATGAAAAACTGTTTTTT,-,13,-,TRBV2,TRBJ1-4
CSARATGTENTEAFF,TGCAGTGCTAGAGCGACCGGGACAGAGAACACTGAAGCTTTCTTT,-,15,TRBD1,TRBV20-1,TRBJ1-1
CASSEANSHAGYGYTF,TGTGCCAGCAGTGAAGCGAACAGCCACGCGGGCTATGGCTACACCTTC,few,16,-,TRBV6-1,TRBJ1-2
CASSRDSGRRTDTQYF,TGTGCCAGCAGCAGGGACTCGGGACGACGCACAGATACGCAGTATTTT,-,16,-,TRBV7-2,TRBJ2-3
CASSRISNGASGANVLTF,TGTGCCAGCTCACGAATTTCTAACGGCGCCTCTGGGGCCAACGTCCTGACTTTC,few,18,-,TRBV18,TRBJ2-6
CSARTSGSLYEQYF,TGCAGTGCTAGGACGAGCGGGAGTTTATACGAGCAGTACTTC,-,14,TRBD2,TRBV20-1,TRBJ2-7
CASKTSGEIDEQFF,TGCGCCAGCAAAACTAGCGGGGAGATCGATGAGCAGTTCTTC,once,14,TRBD2,TRBV10-2,TRBJ2-1
CASSSPRTHRDETQYF,TGTGCCAGCAGTTCACCCCGCACACACAGGGACGAGACCCAGTACTTC,-,16,-,TRBV28,TRBJ2-5